The rows below give T cell receptor beta chains drawn from one sample of a study of T cell changes during pregnancy in multiple sclerosis. Measured with immunoSEQ multiplex PCR; TCRdb has only the in-frame clones, and not every one. The sample records just under 80,000 clones, roughly 91% being singletons. Source: peripheral blood, taken in the first trimester of pregnancy. Receptors were obtained from a female donor with multiple sclerosis, enrolled in a pregnancy study. CDR3s include the opening cysteine and the closing phenylalanine or tryptophan. The D gene is left open where the match is weak. Only part of the rows carry a size: once, few, many, or a class if the clone is expanded.

TRBJ2-2,NA,TRBV5-1,NA,TGCGCCAGCAGCTTGGACGGGAACACCGGGGAGCTGTTTTTT,CASSLDGNTGELFF
TRBJ2-5,NA,TRBV7-2,TRBD2,TGTGCCAGCAGCTTCGGGCGGAGCGGGGGGGCCCGGGAGACCCAGTACTTC,CASSFGRSGGARETQYF
TRBJ2-3,NA,TRBV12-5,NA,TGTGCTAGTGGTTTGGGGGGAGGCGGTTCTCAAGATACGCAGTATTTT,CASGLGGGGSQDTQYF
TRBJ1-1,NA,TRBV6-1,NA,TGTGCCAGCAGTGAAAATTACTGGGGCGCTGAAGCTTTCTTT,CASSENYWGAEAFF
TRBJ1-3,NA,TRBV5-4,NA,TGTGCCAGCAGCTTATACAGGGACTCTGGAAACACCATATATTTT,CASSLYRDSGNTIYF
TRBJ2-7,once,TRBV7-2,TRBD1,TGTGCCAGCAGCCTAGGGACAGAACACTACGAGCAGTACTTC,CASSLGTEHYEQYF
TRBJ2-7,few,TRBV21-1,NA,TGTGCCAGCAGACTCCCTAGAACGGGGGGACTACAGCACTACGAGCAGTACTTC,CASRLPRTGGLQHYEQYF
TRBJ1-6,few,TRBV4-2,NA,TGTGCCAGCAGCCAAGAGCTAGGGGTGAGTAATTCACCCCTCCACTTT,CASSQELGVSNSPLHF
TRBJ1-1,once,TRBV7-3,NA,TGTGCCAGCAGCTTAACAGCCGGGGGCACTGAAGCTTTCTTT,CASSLTAGGTEAFF
TRBJ2-1,NA,TRBV7-3,TRBD2,TGTGCCAGCAGCTTAATAGCGGGGGGGCGGAATGAGCAGTTCTTC,CASSLIAGGRNEQFF
TRBJ2-1,once,TRBV6-5,NA,TGTGCCAGGCTTGCGGGAAAATCCTACAATGAGCAGTTCTTC,CARLAGKSYNEQFF
TRBJ2-2,NA,TRBV4-1,TRBD2,TGCGCCAGCAGCCAAGGTGCGGGAGGGATCGCGAACACCGGGGAGCTGTTTTTT,CASSQGAGGIANTGELFF
TRBJ2-6,NA,TRBV4-3,NA,TGCGCCAGCAGCCAAGCCGGCTACAGTACTGGGGCCAACGTCCTGACTTTC,CASSQAGYSTGANVLTF
TRBJ2-1,NA,TRBV9,TRBD2,TGTGCCAGCAGCGTACGTACAATAAGTTCGGCTAGCGGAGATTACAATGAGCAGTTCTTC,CASSVRTISSASGDYNEQFF
TRBJ2-5,NA,TRBV19,TRBD1,TGTGCCAGTAGTAAGGACAGGGGCGCGCGAGAGACCCAGTACTTC,CASSKDRGARETQYF
TRBJ2-1,NA,TRBV27,NA,NA,CASSSSGQGAGNEQFF
TRBJ1-1,once,TRBV18,NA,TGTGCCAGCTCACCACCGAACAGTGGGTCTGAAGCTTTCTTT,CASSPPNSGSEAFF
TRBJ2-5,NA,TRBV7-3,TRBD2,TGTGCCAGCAGCTTAGGCGGACTAGCGGGAGTTCAGACCCAGTACTTC,CASSLGGLAGVQTQYF
TRBJ1-2,NA,TRBV7-8,TRBD1,TGTGCCAGCAGCTTCGATAGGACAGGGCGCGAGGCCTATGGCTACACCTTC,CASSFDRTGREAYGYTF
TRBJ2-7,NA,TRBV27,TRBD1,TGTGCCAGCAGTTTATCAGGAGGGACAGGGGTCGTCGAGCAGTACTTC,CASSLSGGTGVVEQYF
TRBJ1-3,NA,TRBV27,TRBD1,TGTGCCAGCAGTTCCAGGGGGGGAAACACCATATATTTT,CASSSRGGNTIYF
TRBJ2-1,NA,TRBV7-8,TRBD2,TGTGCCAGCAGCTTAGACGGGCTAGCGGGACTAAGGTCCTACAATGAGCAGTTCTTC,CASSLDGLAGLRSYNEQFF
TRBJ1-3,NA,TRBV5-5,TRBD1,TGTGCCAGCAGCTTGACGCCGGGACAGGGGGCCTCTGGAAACACCATATATTTT,CASSLTPGQGASGNTIYF
TRBJ1-4,NA,TRBV30,NA,TGTGCCTGGAGGACAGACACTAATGAAAAACTGTTTTTT,CAWRTDTNEKLFF
TRBJ2-3,NA,TRBV19,TRBD1,TGTGCCAGTAAGCCGGGACAGGGCACAGATACGCAGTATTTT,CASKPGQGTDTQYF
TRBJ2-5,NA,TRBV19,TRBD2,TGTGCCAGTAGTTGGGGACTAGCGGATTCGGAGACCCAGTACTTC,CASSWGLADSETQYF
TRBJ1-2,NA,TRBV28,NA,TGTGCCAGCAGTTTTCCAGGGGCCGCTAACTATGGCTACACCTTC,CASSFPGAANYGYTF
TRBJ2-5,NA,TRBV4-2,TRBD1,TGTGCCAGCAGCCAAAACACAGGGGACCAAGAGACCCAGTACTTC,CASSQNTGDQETQYF
TRBJ2-1,once,TRBV7-8,NA,TGTGCCAGCAGCTTACTGCCAGGCGGGGAGCAGTTCTTC,CASSLLPGGEQFF